The 29 T cell receptor beta chains reported below all come from one sample, sequenced in a study of blood T cell repertoires in COVID-19. The protocol was immunoSEQ multiplex PCR, while the TCRdb copy is restricted to in-frame clones and leaves out a portion. Counted here are about 300,000 clones, 75% to 90% occurring once; the ten biggest clones make up 1.7%. The sequenced sample consisted of PBMCs or T cells enriched from blood (not recorded which). These receptors all come from a woman in her thirties or forties who had recovered from COVID-19.

The chain links TRBV5-8 to TRBJ1-2, with D perhaps TRBD1 (6 bases). The CDR3 extends over 15 amino acids. Germline V CDR1 and CDR2: SGHTS, YDEGEE. V lost 1 base, J lost 7 bases, and 17 bases lay in between. The CDR3 loop is CASSLWLVQGGGYTF. The CDR3 DNA follows: TGTGCCAGCAGCTTGTGGTTGGTACAGGGTGGTGGCTACACCTTC.

V and J are TRBV4-1 and TRBJ1-1; 7 bases are shared with TRBD1. With V trimmed by 2 bases and J by 0 bases, 9 bases remained unmatched. The CDR3 spans 17 residues. Germline loops: CDR1 MGHRA, CDR2 YSYEKL. Written as DNA, the CDR3 is TGCGCCAGCAGCCAAAAAAAGGGGGCCTTCATGAACACTGAAGCTTTCTTT. It is translated as CASSQKKGAFMNTEAFF.

V usage is TRBV14 and J usage is TRBJ1-4, with a weak D call TRBD1 (5 bases). Between the trimmed V and J ends, which lost 0 bases and 7 bases, there was a span of 15 bases. Germline CDR1 reads SGHDN; CDR2 reads FVKESK. The CDR3 is 16 amino acids. The CDR3 loop reads CASSQDPGFLTEKLFF. The CDR3 DNA reads TGTGCCAGCAGCCAAGACCCAGGGTTTCTTACTGAAAAACTGTTTTTT.

This clone came up a few times. The chain uses TRBV6-5 and TRBJ2-2; tentatively, D is TRBD2 (5 bases). With 7 bases removed from V and 6 bases from J, the gap between germline ends came to 15 bases. The CDR3 is made up of 14 amino acids. Germline loops: CDR1 MNHEY, CDR2 SVGAGI. This CDR3 reads CASKERLGAGELFF. CDR3 sequence (DNA): TGTGCCAGCAAGGAGAGACTCGGGGCCGGGGAGCTGTTTTTT.

The V and J genes are TRBV6-2 or TRBV6-3 and TRBJ2-7; D is perhaps TRBD2 (6 bases). Trimming left V 2 bases short and J 4 bases short, with 12 bases between. The germline V gene encodes CDR1 MNHEY and CDR2 SVGEGT. The CDR3 length is 14 residues. Here the CDR3 reads CASSYVGLKYEQYF. The CDR3 DNA sequence: TGTGCCAGCAGTTACGTGGGACTTAAGTACGAGCAGTACTTC.

The genes are TRBV28 and TRBJ1-1, with TRBD1 as a possible D gene (5 bases). The germline V and J ends were trimmed by 7 bases and 9 bases, with 21 bases remaining between them. Looked up from germline, CDR1 is MDHEN and CDR2 is SYDVKM. The CDR3 has 14 residues. In nucleotides, the CDR3 is TGTGCCAGCACCGTAAGGCGGCGACTGGACAAAGCTTTCTTT. Its protein is CASTVRRRLDKAFF. The entire variable domain, with the rest obtained from reference TRBV28 and TRBJ1-1, is as follows: DVKVTQSSRYLVKRTGEKVFLECVQDMDHENMFWYRQDPGLGLRLIYFSYDVKMKEKGDIPEGYSVSREKKERFSLILESASTNQTSMYLCASTVRRRLDKAFFGQGTRLTVV.

This sequence joins TRBV27 and TRBJ1-2; D unclear. This CDR3 is built from 15 residues. V was cut by 4 bases and J by 4 bases, with 16 bases left in between. Germline V CDR1 and CDR2: MNHEY, SMNVEV (reference sequence). The CDR3 nucleotides read TGTGCCAGCAGTTCAGCGGGAACTCCTCCCTATGGCTACACCTTC. Protein product: CASSSAGTPPYGYTF.

V is TRBV7-3 and J is TRBJ2-3, with 10 bases that match TRBD2. Per the germline V gene, CDR1 is SGHTA and CDR2 is FQGTGA. The CDR3 sequence is 18 residues long. J lost 3 bases, V lost 2 bases, and 11 bases had no gene match. Written as DNA, the CDR3 is TGTGCCAGCAGCTTACTCCCCGGGGTTAGCGGGAGGACAGATACGCAGTATTTT. This gives the protein CASSLLPGVSGRTDTQYF. Filled out from reference TRBV7-3 and TRBJ2-3, the complete variable domain reads GAGVSQTPSNKVTEKGKYVELRCDPISGHTALYWYRQSLGQGPEFLIYFQGTGAADDSGLPNDRFFAVRPEGSVSTLKIQRTERGDSAVYLCASSLLPGVSGRTDTQYFGPGTRLTVL.

This CDR3 reads CASSLGPLAGSSYEQYF. DNA for the CDR3: TGTGCCAGCAGCTTAGGACCTCTAGCGGGGAGCTCCTACGAGCAGTACTTC. The chain recombines TRBV7-8 with TRBJ2-7, with 9 bases matching TRBD2. Germline values: CDR1 SGHVS, CDR2 FQNEAQ. The trim removed 1 base at V and 0 bases at J, leaving 7 bases unmatched. CDR3 length equals 17 residues.

The J gene is TRBJ2-1, the V gene TRBV7-9; maybe TRBD1 (6 bases). The CDR3 sequence is 17 residues long. CDR1 SEHNR and CDR2 FQNEAQ come from the germline V gene (reference sequence). Trimming cost V 5 bases and J 0 bases, with 17 bases left between them. The chain's CDR3 is CASSPPSGTSSYNEQFF. CDR3 in DNA: TGTGCCAGCAGCCCCCCCTCGGGGACAAGCTCCTACAATGAGCAGTTCTTC.

V and J are TRBV6-5 and TRBJ2-7, with 8 bases fitting TRBD2. The CDR3 spans 12 residues. Germline CDR1 MNHEY, CDR2 SVGAGI. V lost 8 bases, J lost 9 bases, and 9 bases stayed unmatched. The CDR3 loop reads CASGTRNSRQYF. The CDR3 region has the DNA TGTGCCAGCGGGACTAGGAACTCCCGGCAGTACTTC.

The chain is built from TRBV4-2 and TRBJ1-3; D is unresolved. The V gene lost 2 bases and the J gene lost 3 bases, with 11 bases spanning the gap. Germline loops: CDR1 LGHNA, CDR2 YNFKEQ. The CDR3 extends over 15 amino acids. CDR3: CASSQSPGLGNTIYF. The CDR3 DNA sequence: TGTGCCAGCAGCCAAAGCCCTGGACTTGGAAACACCATATATTTT.

The chain employs TRBV14 and TRBJ2-5, with unresolved D. Deletions cut 0 bases from V and 5 bases from J, with 13 bases between. Germline values: CDR1 SGHDN, CDR2 FVKESK. The CDR3 consists of 15 residues. This CDR3 is CASSQEAQPGETQYF. CDR3 DNA sequence: TGTGCCAGCAGCCAAGAGGCGCAGCCCGGGGAGACCCAGTACTTC.

The chain carries TRBV10-3 and TRBJ2-1, with TRBD2 matching over 9 bases. CDR3 length equals 15 residues. Germline V gene lookup returns CDR1 ENHRY and CDR2 SYGVKD. The V gene end was trimmed by 7 bases and the J gene end by 6 bases; junction bases not matched to a gene: 10. The CDR3 loop is CAITPAGGQGNEQFF. The CDR3 DNA sequence: TGTGCCATCACCCCAGCGGGAGGTCAGGGCAATGAGCAGTTCTTC.

Notes on this clone: The sample contains more than one DNA sequence encoding this CDR3. V is TRBV2 and J is TRBJ2-5; 11 bases fit TRBD2. The CDR3 is 15 amino acids. Per germline, CDR1 SNHLY and CDR2 FYNNEI. Trimming removed 5 bases from V and 5 bases from J; junction bases left unmatched: 7. CDR3 coding DNA: TGTGCCAGCAGTTCTTCTAGCGGGAGGTTGGAGACCCAGTACTTC. It translates to CASSSSSGRLETQYF.

This chain links TRBV29-1 with TRBJ2-1; 9 positions match TRBD1. Germline CDR1 and CDR2: SQVTM and ANQGSEA. The CDR3 is made up of 16 amino acids. Unmatched junction bases numbered 9, after V lost 0 bases and J lost 6 bases. The CDR3 region has the DNA TGCAGCGTTGAAGATGCGGAGAGGACAGGGGTCAATGAGCAGTTCTTC. Amino acid sequence: CSVEDAERTGVNEQFF.

V is TRBV6-2 or TRBV6-3 and J is TRBJ1-5; D unresolved. Germline CDR1 and CDR2: MNHEY and SVGEGT. Trimming removed 6 bases at V and 5 bases at J, with 11 bases between. The CDR3 sequence is 13 residues long. The CDR3 sequence is CASSSLRDQPQHF. The CDR3 DNA sequence: TGTGCCAGCAGCAGCTTAAGAGATCAGCCCCAGCATTTT.

J is TRBJ2-7 and V is TRBV21-1; the table assigns TRBD1, which was not confirmed against the DNA. TRBV21-1 is a listed pseudogene. The CDR3 has 15 residues. The CDR3 sequence: CASSKDRQGAYEQYF. The CDR3 region has the DNA TGTGCCAGCAGCAAAGATCGCCAGGGGGCTTACGAGCAGTACTTC.

The V call is TRBV5-5, the J call TRBJ2-4; a possible D gene is TRBD1 (5 bases). Between the trimmed V and J ends, which lost 0 bases and 9 bases, there was a span of 19 bases. Germline CDR1 and CDR2: SGHKS and YYEKEE (reference sequence). CDR3 length: 16 amino acids. The CDR3 here is CASSLAGQSFGSIQYF. The CDR3 region has the DNA TGTGCCAGCAGCTTGGCCGGACAATCCTTTGGAAGCATTCAGTACTTC.

Remarks on this clone: At the DNA level, this CDR3 is encoded by other sequences in the same sample as well. This chain uses TRBV5-1 with TRBJ1-2; 12 nucleotides line up with TRBD1. CDR3 length: 14 residues. Per germline, CDR1 SGHRS and CDR2 YFSETQ. After removal of 3 bases from V and 8 bases from J, the junction contained 5 bases not matched to a gene. Here the CDR3 reads CASSSGTGGYGYTF. The CDR3 DNA reads as TGCGCCAGCAGCTCGGGGACAGGGGGCTACGGCTACACCTTC.

The CDR3 bases are TGTGCCAGCAGCTTAGATCTTTCACTTCCGTTCTCCTACGAGCAGTACTTC. Translation gives CASSLDLSLPFSYEQYF. The chain couples TRBV11-2 to TRBJ2-7, with D hard to call. Trimming took 0 bases from V and 0 from J, leaving 15 bases between them. This CDR3 spans 17 amino acids. The germline gives CDR1 SGHAT, CDR2 FQNNGV.

The CDR3 loop reads CASSIQGWSNQPQHF. The DNA for the CDR3 is TGTGCCAGCAGTATACAGGGCTGGAGCAATCAGCCCCAGCATTTT. This chain joins TRBV6-5 and TRBJ1-5; D may be TRBD1 (6 bases). Germline CDR1 MNHEY, CDR2 SVGAGI. The CDR3 has 15 amino acids. Trimming took 5 bases from V and 1 from J, leaving 12 bases between them.

CDR3 in DNA: TGCGCCAGCAGCCAAGATTACCCGAGGGATACAGGGGTCTCACCCCTCCACTTT. It codes for CASSQDYPRDTGVSPLHF. The chain has TRBV4-3 and TRBJ1-6; 7 bases fit TRBD1. This CDR3 spans 18 amino acids. Trimming cost V 0 bases and J 10 bases; bases outside gene matches: 15. Germline-derived CDR1 and CDR2 are LGHNA and YSLEER.

This clone was counted between two and nine times. The chain links TRBV2 to TRBJ1-1; D is possibly TRBD1 (5 bases). CDR1 is SNHLY and CDR2 is FYNNEI in the germline V gene. The CDR3 is 13 amino acids. The germline V and J ends were trimmed by 3 bases and 0 bases, with 5 bases remaining between them. CDR3 in amino acids: CASSDRVNTEAFF. Here the CDR3 DNA reads TGTGCCAGCAGTGACAGGGTGAACACTGAAGCTTTCTTT.

The rearrangement links TRBV6-6 to TRBJ2-1, with D possibly TRBD1 on 5 matching bases. CDR1 MNHNY and CDR2 SVGAGI come from the germline V gene (reference sequence). Trimming cost V 3 bases and J 6 bases, with 15 bases left between them. This CDR3 comprises 15 residues. CDR3 in amino acids: CASSYREAQGNEQFF. CDR3 nucleotides: TGTGCCAGCAGTTATCGTGAGGCCCAGGGCAATGAGCAGTTCTTC.

V is TRBV12-3 or TRBV12-4 and J is TRBJ1-2; no firm D call. This CDR3 is 13 amino acids long. V lost 4 bases and J 6 bases, leaving 12 bases between the germline ends. This CDR3 is CASSWSSRDGYTF. The DNA of the CDR3 is TGTGCCAGCAGTTGGTCTAGCCGTGATGGCTACACCTTC.

The chain uses TRBV3-1 (or the pseudogene TRBV3-2) and TRBJ1-6; 8 bases fit TRBD1. The germline CDR1 and CDR2 sequences are LGHDT and YNNKEL (reference sequence). This CDR3 is built from 18 residues. J was trimmed by 4 bases and V by 7 bases; bases with no gene match: 15. The CDR3 is CASNQYFHRGRYNSPLHF. The CDR3 DNA follows: TGTGCCAGCAACCAGTATTTCCACAGGGGGAGGTATAATTCACCCCTCCACTTT.

J is TRBJ1-6 and V is TRBV7-8; 7 nucleotides line up with TRBD1. The V gene's germline CDR1 is SGHVS and CDR2 FQNEAQ. The V gene end was trimmed by 2 bases and the J gene end by 0 bases; junction bases not matched to a gene: 7. The CDR3 contains 18 residues. CDR3 coding DNA: TGTGCCAGCAGCTTACGGACAGGTCGCGGCTCCTATAATTCACCCCTCCACTTT. Translation: CASSLRTGRGSYNSPLHF.

This clone was detected only a few times. V is TRBV11-2 and J is TRBJ1-2, with D maybe TRBD1 (5 bases). Trimming took off 4 bases at V and 7 bases at J, with 22 bases between the two ends. The CDR3 extends over 16 amino acids. Germline assignment: CDR1 SGHAT and CDR2 FQNNGV. CDR3: CASSSQQQGGFSGYTF. CDR3 coding DNA: TGTGCCAGCAGCTCACAACAGCAGGGTGGGTTTAGTGGCTACACCTTC.